The 32 T cell receptor beta chains presented below share a single source sample, sequenced in a study of T cells expressing NK-cell markers. From its re-call of the 5' RACE reads, TCRdb lists each CDR3 protein once, without DNA. This table lists approximately 440,000 distinct CDR3 sequences. What was sequenced was blood T cells: a sorted CD56 or NKG2C T cell subset, CD4+ or CD8+ T cells, or bulk PBMC T cells (not recorded which). All receptors come from a woman between 45 and 65 years old in good health.

This rearrangement joins TRBV29-1 to TRBJ1-2; TCRdb gives TRBD1 as the D gene, but with no DNA this cannot be confirmed. The CDR3 is 13 residues long. Germline V lookup: CDR1 SQVTM, CDR2 ANQGSEA. The CDR3 reads CSVEEDGIYGYTF. Filled out from reference TRBV29-1 and TRBJ1-2, the complete variable domain reads SAVISQKPSRDICQRGTSLTIQCQVDSQVTMMFWYRQQPGQSLTLIATANQGSEATYESGFVIDKFPISRPNLTFSTLTVSNMSPEDSSIYLCSVEEDGIYGYTFGSGTRLTVV.

This chain uses TRBV20-1 with TRBJ2-3; without DNA, the TCRdb call of TRBD2 cannot be checked. This CDR3 has 14 residues. Germline loops: CDR1 DFQATT, CDR2 SNEGSKA (reference sequence). The CDR3 loop is CSALRDGWGDTQYF.

The V and J genes are TRBV29-1 and TRBJ2-1; lacking DNA, the TRBD2 call made by TCRdb goes unchecked. The CDR3 extends over 15 amino acids. Per germline, CDR1 SQVTM and CDR2 ANQGSEA. CDR3 in amino acids: CSVDSRLAGGNEQFF.

The chain carries TRBV19 and TRBJ1-3. Germline CDR1 is LNHDA and CDR2 is SQIVND (reference sequence). The CDR3 runs 12 residues. CDR3 protein: CASQYSGNTIYF.

The chain joins TRBV12-3 or TRBV12-4 to TRBJ1-3. This CDR3 has 13 residues. The CDR3: CAVAEGLGNTIYF.

This chain uses TRBV11-2 with TRBJ2-3; no DNA is available, so the TRBD2 call from TCRdb remains unchecked. This CDR3 has 15 amino acids. Germline assignment: CDR1 SGHAT and CDR2 FQNNGV. CDR3 loop: CASSRITSGKDTQYF.

V usage is TRBV12-3 or TRBV12-4 and J usage is TRBJ2-7; checking the TCRdb D call of TRBD1 is not possible without DNA. The CDR3 extends over 19 amino acids. CDR3 region: CASSLLGRGLITTSYEQYF.

The chain combines TRBV12-3 or TRBV12-4 with TRBJ2-4; TCRdb selects TRBD1, and the lack of DNA leaves this call unchecked. The CDR3 covers 16 residues. The CDR3 is CASSTWTGRAKNIQYF.

The chain has TRBV7-9 and TRBJ2-2; TCRdb's D gene call, TRBD2, goes unchecked for lack of DNA. The CDR3 covers 14 residues. Germline assignment: CDR1 SEHNR and CDR2 FQNEAQ (reference sequence). The chain's CDR3 is CASTLGERTGELFF.

The gene calls are TRBV20-1 and TRBJ2-1; TCRdb returns TRBD2, unconfirmable since there is no DNA. In germline, CDR1 is DFQATT, CDR2 SNEGSKA (reference sequence). This CDR3 comprises 14 residues. Here the CDR3 reads CSARATSGANEQFF.

V and J are TRBV30 and TRBJ2-2. Germline CDR1 reads GTSNPN; CDR2 reads SVGIG (reference sequence). The CDR3 spans 13 residues. Here the CDR3 reads CAWSPRIKGELFF.

The V and J genes are TRBV12-3 or TRBV12-4 and TRBJ2-1; with no DNA, the TCRdb D assignment of TRBD2 cannot be verified. The CDR3 consists of 15 residues. The CDR3 loop reads CASSNGLAAHNEQFF.

The chain links TRBV5-1 to TRBJ2-2. CDR1 and CDR2 (germline): SGHRS, YFSETQ. The CDR3 contains 16 residues. CDR3 protein: CASSLSHQLGSGELFF.

CDR3 protein: CASTLGRKNTGELFF. The chain links TRBV12-3 or TRBV12-4 to TRBJ2-2. This CDR3 has 15 amino acids.

This chain links TRBV20-1 with TRBJ2-3; the D gene TCRdb calls, TRBD1, cannot be checked with no DNA. Germline CDR1 is DFQATT and CDR2 is SNEGSKA (reference sequence). This CDR3 spans 15 amino acids. The CDR3 is CSATPSGFNTDTQYF.

J is TRBJ2-2 and V is TRBV29-1; TCRdb proposes TRBD1, but this gene call is untestable without DNA. CDR3 length: 16 residues. CDR1 and CDR2 (germline): SQVTM, ANQGSEA. The CDR3: CSVEALTGRTTGELFF.

V and J are TRBV7-7 and TRBJ2-5. The CDR3 runs to 13 residues. The V gene's germline CDR1 is SSHAT and CDR2 FNYEAQ (reference sequence). The chain's CDR3 is CASSRLLWETQYF. The variable domain in full, with the rest retrieved from reference TRBV7-7 and TRBJ2-5, is GAGVSQSPRYKVTKRGQDVTLRCDPISSHATLYWYQQALGQGPEFLTYFNYEAQPDKSGLPSDRFSAERPEGSISTLTIQRTEQRDSAMYRCASSRLLWETQYFGPGTRLLVL.

This chain links TRBV7-3 with TRBJ2-5; TCRdb outputs TRBD1, but without DNA this stays unchecked. CDR1 and CDR2 (germline): SGHTA, FQGTGA. The CDR3 runs 15 residues. The CDR3 loop reads CASSLSRVFGETQYF.

The chain has TRBV2 and TRBJ2-7; TCRdb indicates TRBD1, and absent DNA this call remains unverified. The CDR3 has 15 residues. Germline-derived CDR1 and CDR2 are SNHLY and FYNNEI. CDR3 in amino acids: CASTGGGDRTYEQYF.

The CDR3 region is CASSVAPLAGAGNEQFF. This rearrangement joins TRBV9 to TRBJ2-1; TCRdb outputs TRBD2, but without DNA this stays unchecked. Looked up from germline, CDR1 is SGDLS and CDR2 is YYNGEE. The CDR3 length is 17 residues.

CDR3 sequence: CASSLYRGNEKLFF. J is TRBJ1-4 and V is TRBV27; TCRdb returns TRBD1, unconfirmable since there is no DNA. The CDR3 runs 14 residues. In germline, CDR1 is MNHEY, CDR2 SMNVEV (reference sequence).

This rearrangement joins TRBV25-1 to TRBJ2-5; without DNA, the TCRdb call of TRBD2 cannot be checked. CDR3 length equals 14 residues. Germline V gene sequence: CDR1 MGHDK, CDR2 SYGVNS. Here the CDR3 reads CASSEYKGLETQYF. Full variable domain (remainder filled in from reference TRBV25-1 and TRBJ2-5): EADIYQTPRYLVIGTGKKITLECSQTMGHDKMYWYQQDPGMELHLIHYSYGVNSTEKGDLSSESTVSRIRTEHFPLTLESARPSHTSQYLCASSEYKGLETQYFGPGTRLLVL.

V gene TRBV7-7 combines with J gene TRBJ2-1; as DNA is missing, the TRBD2 call by TCRdb cannot be tested. Germline loops: CDR1 SSHAT, CDR2 FNYEAQ (reference sequence). The CDR3 consists of 16 residues. The CDR3 reads CASSPTSGYSYNEQFF.

The CDR3 protein is CATERESWTDTQYF. V gene TRBV11-2 combines with J gene TRBJ2-3; TCRdb returns TRBD2, unconfirmable since there is no DNA. This CDR3 has 14 residues. Germline CDR1 SGHAT, CDR2 FQNNGV.

CDR3: CASSPVPTGELFF. The genes are TRBV10-1 and TRBJ2-2. The CDR3 is 13 amino acids. Germline-derived CDR1 and CDR2 are WNHNN and SYGVQD (reference sequence).

CDR3 loop: CATSREDRGLSGYTF. The chain has TRBV15 and TRBJ1-2; the D call from TCRdb, TRBD1, cannot be confirmed without DNA. The CDR3 has 15 amino acids. Germline CDR1 is LNHNV and CDR2 is YYDKDF (reference sequence).

The genes are TRBV30 and TRBJ2-7; TCRdb's assignment of TRBD2 cannot be checked, as there is no DNA. CDR3 length: 15 amino acids. The germline V gene has CDR1 GTSNPN and CDR2 SVGIG (reference sequence). The chain's CDR3 is CAWSVQGRGPYEQYF.

The CDR3 loop reads CASSLSFMENTEAFF. The chain combines TRBV7-9 with TRBJ1-1. Germline CDR1 reads SEHNR; CDR2 reads FQNEAQ (reference sequence). This CDR3 is built from 15 residues.

The V and J genes are TRBV6-5 and TRBJ2-7; TCRdb's assignment of TRBD1 cannot be checked, as there is no DNA. Looked up from germline, CDR1 is MNHEY and CDR2 is SVGAGI. The CDR3 sequence is 16 residues long. This CDR3 is CASSTDGTGAFREQYF.

The chain links TRBV20-1 to TRBJ1-2; as DNA is missing, the TRBD1 call by TCRdb cannot be tested. Germline V gene lookup returns CDR1 DFQATT and CDR2 SNEGSKA (reference sequence). This CDR3 is 16 amino acids long. This CDR3 is CSARDYRDRRHYGYTF.

This chain joins TRBV12-3 or TRBV12-4 and TRBJ1-1. The CDR3 contains 15 residues. The chain's CDR3 is CASSFGRSGNTEAFF.

The chain combines TRBV30 with TRBJ1-1. The germline V gene has CDR1 GTSNPN and CDR2 SVGIG (reference sequence). The CDR3 contains 16 residues. CDR3 sequence reads: CAWSPNSGTGSLGAFF. The full variable domain, in which reference TRBV30 and TRBJ1-1 provide the parts outside the CDR3, is SQTIHQWPATLVQPVGSPLSLECTVEGTSNPNLYWYRQAAGRGLQLLFYSVGIGQISSEVPQNLSASRPQDRQFILSSKKLLLSDSGFYLCAWSPNSGTGSLGAFFGQGTRLTVV.